This TCR beta chain was captured in a study of shared clonotypes between healthy human individuals. Study results and caveats: The diversity represented, both genetic and in exposure history, was limited by few donors.

Details on this clone: Its cognate antigen is unknown.

The CDR3 is 16 amino acids. Trimming shortened V by 2 bases and J by 4 bases, and 15 bases separated the two germline ends. Germline lookup yields CDR1 KGHSH and CDR2 LQKENI. The table came from immunoSEQ multiplex PCR; TCRdb's copy has only in-frame clones and leaves some out. The sample has some 1.4 million clones, roughly 97% seen once. The chain couples TRBV18 to TRBJ1-5, with D perhaps matching TRBD1 (6 bases). This sequence originates from a man younger than 45 in good health. Sequencing was done on a sample of naive CD4+ T cells sorted from blood. Subset: CD45RA+ positively selected. In DNA form, the CDR3 reads TGTGCCAGCTCACCAGACATAGGGACACTAAATCAGCCCCAGCATTTT. This translates into CASSPDIGTLNQPQHF.